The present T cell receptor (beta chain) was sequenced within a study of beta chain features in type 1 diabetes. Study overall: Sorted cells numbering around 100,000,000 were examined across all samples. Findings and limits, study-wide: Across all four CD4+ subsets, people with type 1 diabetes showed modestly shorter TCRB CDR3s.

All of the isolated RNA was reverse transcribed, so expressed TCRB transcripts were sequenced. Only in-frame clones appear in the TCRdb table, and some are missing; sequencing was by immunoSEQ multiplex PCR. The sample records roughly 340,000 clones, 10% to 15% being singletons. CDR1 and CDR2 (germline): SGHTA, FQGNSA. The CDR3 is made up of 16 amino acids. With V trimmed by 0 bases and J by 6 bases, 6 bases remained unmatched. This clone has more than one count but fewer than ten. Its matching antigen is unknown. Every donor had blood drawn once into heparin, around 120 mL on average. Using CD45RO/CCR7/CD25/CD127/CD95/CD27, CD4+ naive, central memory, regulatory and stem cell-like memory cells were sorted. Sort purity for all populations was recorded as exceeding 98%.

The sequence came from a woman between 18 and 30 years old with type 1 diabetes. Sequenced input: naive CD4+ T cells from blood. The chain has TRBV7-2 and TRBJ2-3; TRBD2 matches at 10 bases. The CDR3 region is CASSLALAGVGDTQYF. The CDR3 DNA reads TGTGCCAGCAGCTTAGCGCTAGCGGGAGTGGGTGATACGCAGTATTTT.